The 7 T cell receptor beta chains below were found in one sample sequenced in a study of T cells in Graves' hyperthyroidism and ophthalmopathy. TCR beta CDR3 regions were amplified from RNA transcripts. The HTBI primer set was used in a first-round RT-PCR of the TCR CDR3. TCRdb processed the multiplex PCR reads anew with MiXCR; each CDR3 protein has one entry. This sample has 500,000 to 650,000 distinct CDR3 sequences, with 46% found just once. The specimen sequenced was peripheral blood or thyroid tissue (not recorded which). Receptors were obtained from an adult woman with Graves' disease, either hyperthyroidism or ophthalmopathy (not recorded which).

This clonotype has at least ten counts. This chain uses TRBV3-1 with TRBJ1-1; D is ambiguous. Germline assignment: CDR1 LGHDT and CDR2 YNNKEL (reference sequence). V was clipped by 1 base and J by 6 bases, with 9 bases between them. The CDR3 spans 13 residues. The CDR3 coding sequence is TGTGCCAGCAGCCAAGGGATGCGGGCTGAAGCTTTCTTT. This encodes CASSQGMRAEAFF.

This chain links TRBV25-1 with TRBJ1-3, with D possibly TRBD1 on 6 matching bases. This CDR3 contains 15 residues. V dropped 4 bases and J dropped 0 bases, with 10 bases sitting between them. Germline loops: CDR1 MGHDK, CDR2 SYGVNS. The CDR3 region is CASSAQGLSGNTIYF. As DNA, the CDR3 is TGTGCCAGCAGTGCACAGGGACTCTCTGGAAACACCATATATTTT.

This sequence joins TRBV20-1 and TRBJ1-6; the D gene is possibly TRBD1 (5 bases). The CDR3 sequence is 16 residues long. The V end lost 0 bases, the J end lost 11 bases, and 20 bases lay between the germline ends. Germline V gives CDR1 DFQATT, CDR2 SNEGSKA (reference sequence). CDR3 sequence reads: CSAREIAGVTGTPLHF. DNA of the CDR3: TGCAGTGCTAGAGAAATAGCGGGTGTAACAGGAACACCCCTCCACTTT.

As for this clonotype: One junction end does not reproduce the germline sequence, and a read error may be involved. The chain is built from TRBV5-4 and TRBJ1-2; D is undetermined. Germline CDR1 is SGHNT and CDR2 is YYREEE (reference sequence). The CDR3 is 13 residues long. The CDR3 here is CAGSSRFNYGYTF. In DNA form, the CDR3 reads TGTGCCGGCAGCTCCAGATTTAACTATGGCTACACCTTC.

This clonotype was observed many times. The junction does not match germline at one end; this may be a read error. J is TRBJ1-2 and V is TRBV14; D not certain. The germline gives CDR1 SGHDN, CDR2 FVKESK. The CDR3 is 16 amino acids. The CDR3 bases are TGTGCCAGCAGCCAAGATTCACTTTCCCTCAACTATCGCTACACCTTC. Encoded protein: CASSQDSLSLNYRYTF.

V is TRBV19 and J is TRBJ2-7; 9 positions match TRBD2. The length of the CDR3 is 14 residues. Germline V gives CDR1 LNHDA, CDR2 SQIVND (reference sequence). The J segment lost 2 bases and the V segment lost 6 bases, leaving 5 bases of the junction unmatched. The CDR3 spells CASSTTSGAYEQYF. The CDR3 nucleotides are TGTGCCAGTAGCACGACTAGCGGTGCCTACGAGCAGTACTTC.

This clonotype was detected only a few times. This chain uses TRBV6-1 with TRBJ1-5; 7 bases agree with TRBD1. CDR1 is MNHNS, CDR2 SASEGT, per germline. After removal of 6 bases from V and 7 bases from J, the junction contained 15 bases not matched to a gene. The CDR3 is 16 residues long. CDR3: CASRSLQGPLEQPQHF. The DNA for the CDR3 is TGTGCCAGCAGATCCCTACAGGGGCCTTTGGAACAGCCCCAGCATTTT.